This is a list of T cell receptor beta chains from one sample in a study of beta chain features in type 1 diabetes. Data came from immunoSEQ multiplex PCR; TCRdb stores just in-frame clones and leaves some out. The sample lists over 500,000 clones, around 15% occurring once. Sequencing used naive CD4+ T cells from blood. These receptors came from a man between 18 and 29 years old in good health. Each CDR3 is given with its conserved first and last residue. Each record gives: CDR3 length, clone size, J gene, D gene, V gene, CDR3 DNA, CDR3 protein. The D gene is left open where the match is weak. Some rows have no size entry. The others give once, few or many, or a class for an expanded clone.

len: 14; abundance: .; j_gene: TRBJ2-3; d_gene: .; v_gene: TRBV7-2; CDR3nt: TGTGCCAGCAGCAGTCGTGGAGGCCCAGATACGCAGTATTTT; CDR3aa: CASSSRGGPDTQYF
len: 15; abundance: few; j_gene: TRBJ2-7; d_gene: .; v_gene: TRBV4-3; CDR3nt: TGCGCCAGCAGCCAAGATCCGGGAGCCCCCTACGAGCAGTACTTC; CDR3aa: CASSQDPGAPYEQYF
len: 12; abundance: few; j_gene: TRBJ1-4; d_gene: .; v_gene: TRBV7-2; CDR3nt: TGTGCCAGCAGTCAACCCAATGAAAAACTGTTTTTT; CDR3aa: CASSQPNEKLFF
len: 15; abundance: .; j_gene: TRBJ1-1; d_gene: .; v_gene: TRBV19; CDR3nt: TGTGCCAGTAGTATAGGTTACAGACAGAACACTGAAGCTTTCTTT; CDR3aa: CASSIGYRQNTEAFF
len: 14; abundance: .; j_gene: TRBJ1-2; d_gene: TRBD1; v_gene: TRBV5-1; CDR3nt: TGCGCCAGCAGGTTCACAGGGGATAACTATGGCTACACCTTC; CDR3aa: CASRFTGDNYGYTF
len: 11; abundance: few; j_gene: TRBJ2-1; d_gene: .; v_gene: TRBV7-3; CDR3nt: TGTGCCAGCAGTCCGGGTGATGAGCAGTTCTTC; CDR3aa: CASSPGDEQFF
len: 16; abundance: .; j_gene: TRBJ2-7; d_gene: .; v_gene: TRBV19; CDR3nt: TGTGCCAGTAGTCCTCAGACAGGACCTAGTTTATACGAGCAGTACTTC; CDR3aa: CASSPQTGPSLYEQYF
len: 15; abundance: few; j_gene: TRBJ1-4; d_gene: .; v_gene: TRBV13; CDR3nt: TGTGCCAGCAGCTTATCCGGACGGTTTAATGAAAAACTGTTTTTT; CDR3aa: CASSLSGRFNEKLFF
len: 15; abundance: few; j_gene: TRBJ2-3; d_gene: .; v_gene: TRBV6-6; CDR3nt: TGTGCCAGCAGCTCCCCCCAAACGGGAACAGATACGCAGTATTTT; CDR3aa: CASSSPQTGTDTQYF
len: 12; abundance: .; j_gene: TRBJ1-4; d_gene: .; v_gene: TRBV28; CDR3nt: TGTGCCAGCAGCCCCGGACTGGGAAAACTGTTTTTT; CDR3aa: CASSPGLGKLFF
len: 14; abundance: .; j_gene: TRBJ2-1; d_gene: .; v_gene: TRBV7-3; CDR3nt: TGTGCCAGCAGCTTGGACAAGACCTACAATGAGCAGTTCTTC; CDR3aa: CASSLDKTYNEQFF